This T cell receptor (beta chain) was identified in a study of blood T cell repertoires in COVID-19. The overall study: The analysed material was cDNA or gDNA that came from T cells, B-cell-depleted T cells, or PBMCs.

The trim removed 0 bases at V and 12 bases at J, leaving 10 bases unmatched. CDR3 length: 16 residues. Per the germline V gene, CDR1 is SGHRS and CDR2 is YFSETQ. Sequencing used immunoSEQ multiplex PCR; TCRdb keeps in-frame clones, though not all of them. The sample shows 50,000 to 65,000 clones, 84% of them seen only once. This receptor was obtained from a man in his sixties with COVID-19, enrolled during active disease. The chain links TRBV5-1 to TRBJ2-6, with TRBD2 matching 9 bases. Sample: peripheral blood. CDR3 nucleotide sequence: TGCGCCAGCAGCTTGGAAAGCGGGGGGCCTACAGGCGTCCTGACTTTC. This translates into CASSLESGGPTGVLTF.